The 12 T cell receptor beta chains presented below share a single source sample, sequenced in a study of naive and memory T cell subsets. Study-level findings and limits: Possibly reflecting memory cells re-expressing CD45RA, a few larger clonotypes occurred in naive repertoires, especially CD8.

The antigens of these receptors remain unknown. Both TRBC1 and TRBC2 were covered by a beta constant-region primer of two equimolar oligonucleotides. The ligated cDNA underwent four PCR rounds using SP2 and nested alpha and beta constant-region primers. One entry per CDR3 protein, called by TCRdb with MiXCR from the UMI-ligation and nested PCR reads. The sample lists 90,000 to 120,000 distinct CDR3 sequences; about 14% were seen once. The sequencing sample was made of naive CD8+ T cells from blood. These receptors were collected from a human donor in good health.

This chain connects TRBV19 to TRBJ2-3; D is perhaps TRBD1 or TRBD2 (6 bases each). Trimming pared 3 bases from V and 0 bases from J, leaving 10 bases between. This CDR3 has 15 amino acids. The germline gives CDR1 LNHDA, CDR2 SQIVND (reference sequence). The CDR3 sequence is CASSIRGTSTDTQYF. The CDR3 bases are TGTGCCAGTAGTATTAGGGGGACTAGCACAGATACGCAGTATTTT.

This clonotype was picked up a small number of times. The rearrangement joins TRBV6-1 to TRBJ2-5; D gene unclear. The ends were cut back, 1 base at V and 0 bases at J, with 12 bases in the middle. The CDR3 sequence is 16 residues long. Germline assignment: CDR1 MNHNS and CDR2 SASEGT. DNA for the CDR3: TGTGCCAGCAGTGAAGAGGCTGGTACTTACCAAGAGACCCAGTACTTC. This gives the protein CASSEEAGTYQETQYF.

The J gene is TRBJ2-1, the V gene TRBV7-9; 8 nucleotides line up with TRBD1. CDR1 is SEHNR, CDR2 FQNEAQ, per germline (reference sequence). The CDR3 covers 16 residues. The J segment lost 9 bases and the V segment lost 5 bases, leaving 15 bases of the junction unmatched. The chain's CDR3 is CASSMDRVVYLSEQFF. The CDR3 DNA sequence: TGTGCCAGCAGCATGGACAGGGTAGTATATTTGAGTGAGCAGTTCTTC.

The chain uses TRBV27 and TRBJ1-1, with no clear D. Trimming removed 4 bases from V and 5 bases from J, with 20 bases in between. From germline, CDR1 is MNHEY and CDR2 SMNVEV (reference sequence). This CDR3 region has 16 residues. This chain's CDR3 is CASSYRPPGPRTEAFF. The CDR3 DNA follows: TGTGCCAGCAGTTACCGACCCCCGGGCCCCAGAACTGAAGCTTTCTTT.

The chain combines TRBV12-3 or TRBV12-4 with TRBJ1-1; no definite D call. The CDR3 is 15 residues long. Trimming stripped 5 bases from V and 4 bases from J, with 17 bases between. The CDR3 protein is CASSLSSAGSTEAFF. The CDR3 nucleotides read TGTGCCAGCAGTCTCTCGAGCGCGGGCAGCACTGAAGCTTTCTTT.

This clonotype showed up many times. The CDR3, as DNA: TGCAGCGTTGAAGGCGGGCCCCCACAGGGGGCGCAGGGAGATACGCAGTATTTT. This encodes CSVEGGPPQGAQGDTQYF. The rearrangement uses TRBV29-1 and TRBJ2-3; 9 nucleotides agree with TRBD1. The V gene end was trimmed by 1 base and the J gene end by 5 bases; junction bases not matched to a gene: 16. CDR3 size: 18 residues. CDR1 and CDR2 (germline): SQVTM, ANQGSEA.

The V gene is TRBV19, the J gene TRBJ1-2; D call uncertain. CDR3 length equals 16 residues. V lost 5 bases to trimming and J lost 4 bases, with 20 bases between them. CDR1 is LNHDA and CDR2 is SQIVND in the germline V gene (reference sequence). The CDR3 DNA reads TGTGCCAGTAGTGGCACCGTTAGAGGGCAAGTCTATGGCTACACCTTC. This encodes CASSGTVRGQVYGYTF.

The V call is TRBV27, the J call TRBJ2-1; 7 bases are shared with TRBD1. CDR1 and CDR2 (germline): MNHEY, SMNVEV (reference sequence). The V and J ends lost 4 bases and 3 bases, in that order; junction bases with no gene match: 6. The CDR3 is 15 residues long. The DNA for the CDR3 is TGTGCCAGCAGTTCACAGGGGTCCGGCTACAATGAGCAGTTCTTC. Its protein product is CASSSQGSGYNEQFF.

This clonotype has more than one count but fewer than ten. The rearrangement uses TRBV15 and TRBJ1-4; TRBD1 matches at 8 bases. This CDR3 is built from 18 residues. The germline gives CDR1 LNHNV, CDR2 YYDKDF (reference sequence). V was clipped by 0 bases and J by 4 bases; unmatched bases: 10. The CDR3 coding sequence is TGTGCCACCAGCAGAGACTCCTTCAGGGGGCTCTATAATGAAAAACTGTTTTTT. It codes for CATSRDSFRGLYNEKLFF. The entire variable domain, with the rest obtained from reference TRBV15 and TRBJ1-4, is as follows: DAMVIQNPRYQVTQFGKPVTLSCSQTLNHNVMYWYQQKSSQAPKLLFHYYDKDFNNEADTPDNFQSRRPNTSFCFLDIRSPGLGDTAMYLCATSRDSFRGLYNEKLFFGSGTQLSVL.

V gene TRBV12-3 or TRBV12-4 combines with J gene TRBJ1-1, with D unclear. V lost 3 bases to trimming and J lost 6 bases, with 11 bases between them. The CDR3 covers 13 residues. CDR3 region: CASSFGREAEAFF. In nucleotides, the CDR3 is TGTGCCAGCAGTTTTGGTCGGGAGGCTGAAGCTTTCTTT.

This sequence joins TRBV20-1 and TRBJ2-7; 9 bases are shared with TRBD1. Looked up from germline, CDR1 is DFQATT and CDR2 is SNEGSKA (reference sequence). After removal of 5 bases from V and 0 bases from J, the junction contained 2 bases not matched to a gene. There are 13 residues in the CDR3. This CDR3 reads CSASQGASYEQYF. The CDR3, as DNA: TGCAGTGCTTCACAGGGGGCCTCCTACGAGCAGTACTTC.

V and J are TRBV5-1 and TRBJ2-7; D remains ambiguous. Between the trimmed V and J ends, which lost 7 bases and 1 base, there was a span of 12 bases. The length of the CDR3 is 13 residues. Germline CDR1 reads SGHRS; CDR2 reads YFSETQ. CDR3 sequence reads: CASCIGPSYEQYF. In DNA, the CDR3 is TGCGCCAGCTGCATAGGACCATCCTACGAGCAGTACTTC.